This T cell receptor (beta chain) was retrieved from a study of response to subunit inactivated influenza vaccine. TCRdb passed the RT-PCR reads through MiXCR, listing each CDR3 protein once. The sample has more than 700,000 distinct CDR3 sequences, 21% seen once. This clonotype was seen a handful of times. What it binds is unknown. Study observations and caveats: Authors suggested few new T cells are recruited by each seasonal influenza vaccination.

The V end lost 2 bases, the J end lost 2 bases, and 16 bases lay between the germline ends. Germline CDR1 reads SGHAT; CDR2 reads FQNNGV. The CDR3 runs to 16 residues. The genes are TRBV11-2 and TRBJ2-7; TRBD1 is a possible D gene (6 bases). The TCR was taken from a man aged 50 to 60 who received an inactivated influenza vaccine. Here the sequenced sample was PBMCs from blood, taken around 5 days after vaccination. The CDR3 protein is CASSLFQGPLAYEQYF. CDR3 nucleotide sequence: TGTGCCAGCAGCTTATTCCAGGGGCCCTTAGCCTACGAGCAGTACTTC.